Each of the 25 T cell receptor beta chains below was sequenced from the same sample in a study of CD8 T cells in ankylosing spondylitis. Whole-study findings and limits: A motif of roughly 8 highly homologous TCR beta variants was seen as apparently characteristic of ankylosing spondylitis blood.

One entry per CDR3 protein results from TCRdb running MiXCR on the 5' RACE reads. The data contain 700,000 or so distinct CDR3 sequences, around 19% of them singletons. No antigen is known for these receptors. Sequenced material: blood, either unsorted or a sorted T cell fraction (not recorded which). The receptors stem from a male donor with ankylosing spondylitis.

The V and J genes are TRBV27 and TRBJ2-1; D call uncertain. The germline gives CDR1 MNHEY, CDR2 SMNVEV (reference sequence). The CDR3 runs to 14 residues. V was pared by 7 bases and J by 0 bases, with 10 bases between. The DNA for the CDR3 is TGTGCCAGCACGTCCGATAGCTCCTACAATGAGCAGTTCTTC. Amino acids: CASTSDSSYNEQFF.

The chain recombines TRBV25-1 with TRBJ1-6; D may be TRBD1 (6 bases). Germline V gives CDR1 MGHDK, CDR2 SYGVNS. The germline V and J ends were trimmed by 3 bases and 6 bases, with 18 bases remaining between them. This CDR3 is 17 amino acids long. The CDR3 DNA is TGTGCCAGCAGTGATCTTATCCAGGGGAGTATTAATTCACCCCTCCACTTT. Translated, it gives CASSDLIQGSINSPLHF.

V is TRBV4-1 and J is TRBJ1-5; D may be TRBD1 (5 bases). The CDR3 consists of 17 residues. Trimming cost V 1 base and J 5 bases, with 18 bases left between them. Germline-derived CDR1 and CDR2 are MGHRA and YSYEKL. In DNA form, the CDR3 reads TGCGCCAGCAGCCAAGTGTGGGAACAGGTGGTCGATCAGCCCCAGCATTTT. It translates to CASSQVWEQVVDQPQHF.

This chain joins TRBV7-3 and TRBJ2-7; maybe TRBD2 (6 bases). This CDR3 spans 15 amino acids. CDR1 and CDR2 (germline): SGHTA, FQGTGA. V gave up 5 bases and J gave up 3 bases, with 17 bases separating them. CDR3 loop: CASSPHGGSGYEQYF. The CDR3 nucleotides read TGTGCCAGCAGCCCCCATGGGGGGAGCGGCTACGAGCAGTACTTC.

This clonotype has a handful of counts. The chain recombines TRBV4-1 with TRBJ1-2; D is ambiguous. Germline assignment: CDR1 MGHRA and CDR2 YSYEKL. The germline V and J ends were trimmed by 0 bases and 4 bases, with 15 bases remaining between them. This CDR3 region has 16 residues. CDR3 DNA: TGCGCCAGCAGCCAAGATTGGACTTTGCCGAGCTATGGCTACACCTTC. It translates to CASSQDWTLPSYGYTF.

CDR3 protein: CASSLYRADTQYF. CDR3 in DNA: TGCGCCAGCAGCTTGTACAGGGCAGATACGCAGTATTTT. The chain uses TRBV5-1 and TRBJ2-3; D may be TRBD1 (6 bases). This CDR3 contains 13 residues. The V and J ends lost 1 base and 4 bases respectively, with 7 bases between them. CDR1 and CDR2 from the germline V gene are SGHRS and YFSETQ.

This clonotype appeared a few times. The chain couples TRBV5-1 to TRBJ1-1; 8 bases match TRBD1. The CDR3 has 16 amino acids. V shed 4 bases, J shed 1 base, and the junction held 9 bases outside the gene matches. Per germline, CDR1 SGHRS and CDR2 YFSETQ. The CDR3 loop is CASSAPSGGWNTEAFF. CDR3 nucleotides: TGCGCCAGCAGCGCACCATCAGGGGGCTGGAACACTGAAGCTTTCTTT.

In its sample, this clonotype was seen many times. This sequence joins TRBV5-6 and TRBJ2-7; D is ambiguous. Germline lookup yields CDR1 SGHDT and CDR2 YYEEEE. V lost 1 base and J lost 3, with 11 bases in between. The CDR3 has 14 residues. The CDR3 reads CASSLWRSRYEQYF. The CDR3 DNA follows: TGTGCCAGCAGCTTGTGGCGCAGCCGCTACGAGCAGTACTTC.

This clonotype has a handful of counts. This chain joins TRBV7-9 and TRBJ2-7, with D possibly TRBD2 on 6 matching bases. The CDR3 is 15 residues long. Per the germline V gene, CDR1 is SEHNR and CDR2 is FQNEAQ (reference sequence). The ends were cut back, 3 bases at V and 3 bases at J, with 15 bases in the middle. The CDR3 bases are TGTGCCAGCAGCTTTCCCGACGGGGGTGGCTACGAGCAGTACTTC. This sequence encodes CASSFPDGGGYEQYF.

This clonotype has just a few counts. The V and J genes are TRBV4-2 and TRBJ2-3; TRBD1 aligns across 9 bases. The V and J ends lost 2 bases and 3 bases, in that order; junction bases with no gene match: 9. This CDR3 spans 17 amino acids. Germline-derived CDR1 and CDR2 are LGHNA and YNFKEQ. The CDR3 region has the DNA TGTGCCAGCAGCCAACACACGGGACAGGGCCGAACAGATACGCAGTATTTT. It codes for CASSQHTGQGRTDTQYF.

This clonotype was observed a handful of times. The V gene is TRBV7-9, the J gene TRBJ1-1; possibly TRBD1 for D (6 bases). From germline, CDR1 is SEHNR and CDR2 FQNEAQ (reference sequence). V dropped 5 bases and J dropped 0 bases, with 16 bases sitting between them. The length of the CDR3 is 16 residues. The CDR3 DNA is TGTGCCAGCAGCCCCCCCCTGGACAGCCTGAACACTGAAGCTTTCTTT. Translation: CASSPPLDSLNTEAFF.

This clonotype has more than one count but fewer than ten. This rearrangement joins TRBV3-1 to TRBJ2-7; D may be TRBD2 (5 bases). Trimming pared 2 bases from V and 3 bases from J, leaving 11 bases between. The germline gives CDR1 LGHDT, CDR2 YNNKEL (reference sequence). The CDR3 extends over 14 amino acids. The CDR3 loop reads CASSQRRADYEQYF. CDR3 in DNA: TGTGCCAGCAGCCAACGGCGGGCTGACTACGAGCAGTACTTC.

Many counts were recorded for this clonotype. The rearrangement links TRBV7-2 to TRBJ1-3, with TRBD1 identical over 7 bases. The V segment lost 4 bases and the J segment 2 bases; nucleotides outside the gene matches: 2. This CDR3 region has 14 residues. Germline values: CDR1 SGHTA, CDR2 FQGNSA. The CDR3 coding sequence is TGTGCCAGCAGCTCTGACAGGGCTGGAAACACCATATATTTT. Its protein is CASSSDRAGNTIYF.

The V and J genes are TRBV7-2 and TRBJ2-3, with a possible D match to TRBD1 (6 bases). Germline V CDR1 and CDR2: SGHTA, FQGNSA. The germline V and J ends were trimmed by 4 bases and 0 bases, with 11 bases remaining between them. The CDR3 consists of 15 residues. The CDR3 sequence: CASSWQGISTDTQYF. CDR3 bases: TGTGCCAGCAGCTGGCAGGGGATAAGCACAGATACGCAGTATTTT.

This clonotype was detected many times. The genes are TRBV11-2 and TRBJ1-4; tentatively, D is TRBD1 (5 bases). The CDR3 length is 12 residues. Germline loops: CDR1 SGHAT, CDR2 FQNNGV. V was shortened by 1 base and J by 10 bases, with 7 bases between the two germline ends. Here the CDR3 DNA reads TGTGCCAGCAGCTTAGGAACAGGAAAACTGTTTTTT. Amino acid sequence: CASSLGTGKLFF. The variable domain in full, with the rest retrieved from reference TRBV11-2 and TRBJ1-4, is EAGVAQSPRYKIIEKRQSVAFWCNPISGHATLYWYQQILGQGPKLLIQFQNNGVVDDSQLPKDRFSAERLKGVDSTLKIQPAKLEDSAVYLCASSLGTGKLFFGSGTQLSVL.

The chain couples TRBV11-1 to TRBJ2-7; TRBD2 matches 13 bases. The germline V gene has CDR1 SGHAT and CDR2 FQDESV (reference sequence). The CDR3 consists of 18 residues. The trim removed 5 bases at V and 0 bases at J, leaving 10 bases unmatched. CDR3 bases: TGTGCCAGCAGCCGTGGGACTAGCGGGGATTTAACCTCCTACGAGCAGTACTTC. Its translation: CASSRGTSGDLTSYEQYF.

This clonotype was observed a few times. The genes are TRBV6-2 or TRBV6-3 and TRBJ2-7, with D unclear. Germline V gives CDR1 MNHEY, CDR2 SVGEGT. The CDR3 covers 20 residues. The V gene lost 5 bases and the J gene lost 0 bases, with 29 bases spanning the gap. The CDR3 sequence: CASSHRGKSKYTPYSYEQYF. The DNA for the CDR3 is TGTGCCAGCAGTCACCGAGGAAAATCCAAATACACACCCTACTCCTACGAGCAGTACTTC.

The CDR3 here is CASSEFDRAFAGANVLTF. The CDR3 DNA follows: TGTGCCAGCAGTGAATTTGACAGGGCTTTTGCTGGGGCCAACGTCCTGACTTTC. This chain connects TRBV6-1 to TRBJ2-6, with 7 bases identical to TRBD1. Germline V gene data show CDR1 as MNHNS and CDR2 as SASEGT. The V segment lost 2 bases and the J segment 2 bases; nucleotides outside the gene matches: 9. CDR3 length equals 18 residues.

The gene calls are TRBV20-1 and TRBJ1-3; D is undetermined. This CDR3 has 11 residues. Trimming took 4 bases from V and 7 from J, leaving 8 bases between them. CDR1 and CDR2 (germline): DFQATT, SNEGSKA (reference sequence). The CDR3 DNA sequence: TGCAGTGCTAACACAGTTAACACCATATATTTT. Translation gives CSANTVNTIYF.

V gene TRBV11-2 combines with J gene TRBJ2-2; TRBD2 matches 9 bases. Germline CDR1 is SGHAT and CDR2 is FQNNGV. This CDR3 has 17 amino acids. J lost 6 bases, V lost 4 bases, and 12 bases had no gene match. The CDR3 DNA reads as TGTGCCAGCAGCTCACCCCCGGGACTAGCTGGCGCCGGGGAGCTGTTTTTT. Residues: CASSSPPGLAGAGELFF.

The chain combines TRBV7-8 with TRBJ2-2; tentatively, D is TRBD2 (6 bases). The germline V gene has CDR1 SGHVS and CDR2 FQNEAQ. CDR3 size: 14 residues. V was clipped by 7 bases and J by 1 base, with 10 bases between them. In DNA, the CDR3 is TGTGCCAGCAAGGAGGGAAGGAACACCGGGGAGCTGTTTTTT. Residues: CASKEGRNTGELFF.

This chain joins TRBV29-1 and TRBJ1-3, with D hard to call. CDR1 SQVTM and CDR2 ANQGSEA come from the germline V gene. V lost 5 bases to trimming and J lost 15 bases, with 23 bases between them. This CDR3 region has 13 residues. The CDR3 here is CSVTEALPGSTYF. As DNA, the CDR3 is TGCAGCGTTACCGAGGCTCTACCGGGCAGCACATATTTT.

Ten or more counts support this clonotype. V is TRBV5-5 and J is TRBJ1-3; D is undetermined. The CDR3 covers 16 residues. Germline V CDR1 and CDR2: SGHKS, YYEKEE (reference sequence). Trimming took 2 bases from V and 0 from J, leaving 12 bases between them. The CDR3 coding sequence is TGTGCCAGCAGCTTTGAGCGGTCGAGCTCTGGAAACACCATATATTTT. It codes for CASSFERSSSGNTIYF.

This clonotype showed up just a few times. The V call is TRBV5-8, the J call TRBJ2-1, with 9 bases matching TRBD2. The V segment lost 4 bases and the J segment 4 bases; nucleotides outside the gene matches: 9. The CDR3 totals 16 residues. Germline-derived CDR1 and CDR2 are SGHTS and YDEGEE. CDR3 in amino acids: CASSPTGLAPYNEQFF. CDR3 coding DNA: TGTGCCAGCAGCCCCACCGGACTAGCGCCTTACAATGAGCAGTTCTTC.

The rearrangement joins TRBV4-2 to TRBJ2-7, with TRBD2 matching 10 bases. The CDR3 extends over 16 amino acids. CDR1 and CDR2 (germline): LGHNA, YNFKEQ. CDR3 nucleotides: TGTGCAACCAGCCAAGAAGGGCTAGCGGGGGCCTACGAGCAGTACTTC. Translating gives CATSQEGLAGAYEQYF.